Presented here are 16 T cell receptor beta chains from one specimen sequenced in a study of CD8 T cells in ankylosing spondylitis. TCRdb used MiXCR to reprocess the 5' RACE reads, holding one entry per CDR3 protein. The repertoire holds roughly 120,000 distinct CDR3 sequences, with over 6.5% as singletons. The sample consisted of blood, either unsorted or a sorted T cell fraction (not recorded which). These receptors were collected from a male donor with ankylosing spondylitis or in good health (not recorded which).

At least ten counts were recorded for this clonotype. The chain is built from TRBV10-3 and TRBJ1-5; D gene ambiguous. The CDR3 is 14 residues long. The germline V gene has CDR1 ENHRY and CDR2 SYGVKD. V gave up 6 bases and J gave up 0 bases, with 9 bases separating them. The CDR3 loop is CAISAEDSNQPQHF. The CDR3 DNA reads TGTGCCATCAGCGCAGAAGATAGCAATCAGCCCCAGCATTTT.

This clonotype was found a few times. V and J are TRBV19 and TRBJ1-5, with D hard to call. CDR1 and CDR2 from the germline V gene are LNHDA and SQIVND (reference sequence). V was pared by 1 base and J by 0 bases, with 10 bases between. This CDR3 region has 16 residues. CDR3 protein: CASSIGRFYSNQPQHF. For the CDR3, the DNA is TGTGCCAGTAGTATAGGACGGTTTTATAGCAATCAGCCCCAGCATTTT. Filled out from reference TRBV19 and TRBJ1-5, the complete variable domain reads DGGITQSPKYLFRKEGQNVTLSCEQNLNHDAMYWYRQDPGQGLRLIYYSQIVNDFQKGDIAEGYSVSREKKESFPLTVTSAQKNPTAFYLCASSIGRFYSNQPQHFGDGTRLSIL.

This clonotype has ten or more counts. The J gene is TRBJ1-2, the V gene TRBV15, with D perhaps TRBD1 (6 bases). This CDR3 contains 13 residues. V was clipped by 5 bases and J by 8 bases, with 15 bases between them. Germline V gene sequence: CDR1 LNHNV, CDR2 YYDKDF (reference sequence). CDR3 sequence reads: CATSANRAGGYTF. The CDR3 DNA is TGTGCCACCAGCGCAAACAGGGCGGGAGGCTACACCTTC.

This clonotype showed up many times. V is TRBV24-1 and J is TRBJ2-1; 9 bases map to TRBD2. CDR3 length equals 16 residues. Trimming took 2 bases from V and 6 from J; bases not matched to a gene: 7. The germline V gene has CDR1 KGHDR and CDR2 SFDVKD. The DNA for the CDR3 is TGTGCCACCAGTGATTCTGGCGGGGGGGCCAGCAATGAGCAGTTCTTC. Amino acids: CATSDSGGGASNEQFF.

The sample holds many counts of this clonotype. This chain joins TRBV7-2 and TRBJ1-2; D possibly corresponds to TRBD1 (6 bases). This CDR3 has 14 residues. V dropped 3 bases and J dropped 2 bases, with 10 bases sitting between them. From germline, CDR1 is SGHTA and CDR2 FQGNSA. The CDR3 loop reads CASSFPGQNYGYTF. The CDR3 bases are TGTGCCAGCAGCTTCCCCGGACAGAACTATGGCTACACCTTC.

This clonotype was counted at least ten times. V gene TRBV9 combines with J gene TRBJ2-7; D perhaps matches TRBD2 (6 bases). Between the trimmed V and J ends, which lost 1 base and 1 base, there was a span of 9 bases. The CDR3 is 14 residues long. Per germline, CDR1 SGDLS and CDR2 YYNGEE. For the CDR3, the DNA is TGTGCCAGCAGCGTATCTAGCGCTTCCTACGAGCAGTACTTC. Translation: CASSVSSASYEQYF.

This clonotype was seen many times. The chain couples TRBV5-1 to TRBJ1-4; the D gene is possibly TRBD1 (5 bases). This CDR3 has 14 amino acids. Trimming removed 7 bases from V and 0 bases from J, with 10 bases in between. Germline CDR1 reads SGHRS; CDR2 reads YFSETQ. The CDR3 spells CASRGQATNEKLFF. The DNA for the CDR3 is TGCGCCAGCCGCGGACAAGCAACTAATGAAAAACTGTTTTTT.

This clonotype was seen many times. The CDR3 DNA sequence: TGCGCCAGCAGCTTTCTTCTAGCGGGGTTGCAAGATACGCAGTATTTT. It is translated as CASSFLLAGLQDTQYF. The J gene is TRBJ2-3, the V gene TRBV5-1; 9 positions agree with TRBD2. From germline, CDR1 is SGHRS and CDR2 YFSETQ. The junction had 9 bases not matched to a gene; V was cut back by 2 bases and J by 5 bases. This CDR3 has 16 residues.

This clonotype was recorded many times. The chain carries TRBV6-1 and TRBJ2-1; TRBD2 matches at 13 bases. V gave up 6 bases and J gave up 5 bases; unmatched junction bases: 7. There are 16 residues in the CDR3. Germline values: CDR1 MNHNS, CDR2 SASEGT. CDR3 loop: CASRSVTSGGNNEQFF. In DNA form, the CDR3 reads TGTGCCAGCAGAAGCGTGACTAGCGGGGGGAACAATGAGCAGTTCTTC.

This clonotype was recorded many times. The chain employs TRBV5-1 and TRBJ1-1, with 7 bases identical to TRBD1. Per the germline V gene, CDR1 is SGHRS and CDR2 is YFSETQ. The CDR3 has 13 amino acids. Unmatched junction bases numbered 3, after V lost 7 bases and J lost 0 bases. The CDR3 sequence is CASGDRVNTEAFF. Here the CDR3 DNA reads TGCGCCAGCGGAGACAGGGTGAACACTGAAGCTTTCTTT.

The V call is TRBV5-1, the J call TRBJ2-1; 8 positions agree with TRBD2. Germline V CDR1 and CDR2: SGHRS, YFSETQ. There are 15 residues in the CDR3. V lost 4 bases and J lost 2; bases outside the gene matches: 5. Here the CDR3 DNA reads TGCGCCAGCAGCCGCCGGGAGGGTCCCTACAATGAGCAGTTCTTC. This gives the protein CASSRREGPYNEQFF. The entire variable domain, with the rest obtained from reference TRBV5-1 and TRBJ2-1, is as follows: KAGVTQTPRYLIKTRGQQVTLSCSPISGHRSVSWYQQTPGQGLQFLFEYFSETQRNKGNFPGRFSGRQFSNSRSEMNVSTLELGDSALYLCASSRREGPYNEQFFGPGTRLTVL.

This clonotype was seen a few times. V gene TRBV5-1 combines with J gene TRBJ2-7; maybe TRBD2 (6 bases). Germline V gives CDR1 SGHRS, CDR2 YFSETQ. Trimming removed 5 bases from V and 6 bases from J, with 15 bases in between. The CDR3 is 13 amino acids. CDR3 sequence reads: CASRFASDGEQYF. In DNA form, the CDR3 reads TGCGCCAGCAGGTTTGCTAGCGACGGCGAGCAGTACTTC.

This clonotype has a count of ten or more. The V call is TRBV20-1, the J call TRBJ1-4, with unresolved D. Looked up from germline, CDR1 is DFQATT and CDR2 is SNEGSKA (reference sequence). The CDR3 has 16 residues. V gave up 5 bases and J gave up 0 bases, with 16 bases separating them. CDR3 in DNA: TGCAGTGCTCACCCCAGGCTGGGGACAACTAATGAAAAACTGTTTTTT. It yields the protein CSAHPRLGTTNEKLFF.

The J gene is TRBJ2-2, the V gene TRBV19; D gene ambiguous. Germline V gives CDR1 LNHDA, CDR2 SQIVND (reference sequence). The V and J ends lost 3 bases and 0 bases respectively, with 8 bases between them. The CDR3 extends over 15 amino acids. The CDR3 sequence: CASSIGPANTGELFF. CDR3 nucleotide sequence: TGTGCCAGTAGTATCGGGCCAGCGAACACCGGGGAGCTGTTTTTT.

Remarks on this clonotype: A much larger clone differs from this one at a single base, so this may be a read error. The J gene is TRBJ1-1, the V gene TRBV5-1, with D unresolved. Germline-derived CDR1 and CDR2 are SGHRS and YFSETQ. V lost 0 bases and J 6 bases, leaving 15 bases between the germline ends. This CDR3 region has 15 residues. The CDR3 spells CASSLEGPALPEAFF. The CDR3 nucleotides are TGCGCCAGCAGCTTGGAGGGCCCCGCTCTACCTGAAGCTTTCTTT.

This clonotype was recorded many times. V is TRBV7-6 and J is TRBJ1-4; a possible D gene is TRBD1 (5 bases). Germline CDR1 SGHVS, CDR2 FNYEAQ. The germline V and J ends were trimmed by 11 bases and 6 bases, with 13 bases remaining between them. CDR3 length: 12 amino acids. CDR3 sequence reads: CAGAGTDEKLFF. The CDR3 bases are TGTGCCGGGGCAGGGACGGATGAAAAACTGTTTTTT.